These 17 T cell receptor beta chains share one sample of origin, sequenced in a study of T cell changes during pregnancy in multiple sclerosis. Some clones are missing from TCRdb's copy, which holds only in-frame ones; the method was immunoSEQ multiplex PCR. This sample has some 70,000 clones; just under 95% occur once, and the top ten carry 3.7%. The sequences come from peripheral blood, collected after pregnancy. The receptors derive from a female donor in good health, enrolled as a control in a pregnancy study.

The genes are TRBV5-4 and TRBJ2-7, with 9 bases lining up with TRBD1. After removal of 3 bases from V and 4 bases from J, the junction contained 8 bases not matched to a gene. This CDR3 spans 15 amino acids. The germline V gene encodes CDR1 SGHNT and CDR2 YYREEE (reference sequence). Written as DNA, the CDR3 is TGTGCCAGCAGCTGGGGACAGGGACGACCTTACGAGCAGTACTTC. Its translation is CASSWGQGRPYEQYF.

V gene TRBV14 combines with J gene TRBJ2-1; 9 bases are a match to TRBD2. The CDR3 length is 15 residues. Germline CDR1 is SGHDN and CDR2 is FVKESK. With V trimmed by 3 bases and J by 6 bases, 6 bases remained unmatched. The CDR3 DNA is TGTGCCAGCAGCCATGGGTCGCGGGAGGGCAATGAGCAGTTCTTC. Amino acids: CASSHGSREGNEQFF.

As DNA, the CDR3 is TGTGCCAGCAGTGGGAGGGACAGGGCGTACGAGCAGTACTTC. Translated: CASSGRDRAYEQYF. The rearrangement joins TRBV25-1 to TRBJ2-7; TRBD1 agrees at 9 bases. The CDR3 consists of 14 residues. V was clipped by 4 bases and J by 4 bases; unmatched bases: 5. Germline CDR1 and CDR2: MGHDK and SYGVNS.

The CDR3 loop is CASSLGGEKLFF. The CDR3 DNA reads as TGTGCCAGCAGCTTGGGGGGTGAAAAACTGTTTTTT. The genes are TRBV7-2 and TRBJ1-4; D possibly corresponds to TRBD1 (5 bases). The germline gives CDR1 SGHTA, CDR2 FQGNSA. V dropped 3 bases and J dropped 7 bases, with 6 bases sitting between them. This CDR3 contains 12 residues.

The V call is TRBV5-6, the J call TRBJ2-1; D call uncertain. Germline V gene data show CDR1 as SGHDT and CDR2 as YYEEEE. CDR3 length: 11 residues. The germline V and J ends were trimmed by 2 bases and 7 bases, with 4 bases remaining between them. CDR3 loop: CASSFNNEQFF. The CDR3 nucleotides read TGTGCCAGCAGCTTTAATAATGAGCAGTTCTTC.

The chain carries TRBV14 and TRBJ1-4; TRBD1 is a possible D gene (6 bases). This CDR3 comprises 15 residues. With 0 bases removed from V and 5 bases from J, the gap between germline ends came to 10 bases. The V gene's germline CDR1 is SGHDN and CDR2 FVKESK. The CDR3 DNA reads as TGTGCCAGCAGCCAAGATATGGGGGCGAATGAAAAACTGTTTTTT. This encodes CASSQDMGANEKLFF.

The chain couples TRBV15 to TRBJ2-7, with 7 bases fitting TRBD1. The CDR3 is made up of 14 amino acids. V shed 5 bases, J shed 3 bases, and the junction held 7 bases outside the gene matches. Germline loops: CDR1 LNHNV, CDR2 YYDKDF (reference sequence). The CDR3 DNA is TGTGCCACCAGCCCCGAGGGACAGCTCTACGAGCAGTACTTC. Its protein product is CATSPEGQLYEQYF.

The CDR3 protein is CASSSYYEQYF. CDR3 DNA sequence: TGTGCCAGCAGCTCTTACTACGAGCAGTACTTC. This rearrangement joins TRBV5-8 to TRBJ2-7; D not certain. The V end lost 3 bases, the J end lost 3 bases, and 4 bases lay between the germline ends. The germline gives CDR1 SGHTS, CDR2 YDEGEE. The CDR3 spans 11 residues.

The J gene is TRBJ1-5, the V gene TRBV27; no definite D call. Germline assignment: CDR1 MNHEY and CDR2 SMNVEV (reference sequence). The V gene lost 6 bases and the J gene lost 0 bases, with 15 bases spanning the gap. The CDR3 consists of 16 residues. CDR3 amino acids: CASSREGNLSNQPQHF. In nucleotides, the CDR3 is TGTGCCAGCAGCCGAGAGGGAAACCTTAGCAATCAGCCCCAGCATTTT.

This chain joins TRBV6-5 and TRBJ2-4, with 7 bases aligning to TRBD2. The CDR3 loop spans 16 amino acids. J gave up 7 bases and V 0 bases, and 9 bases lay outside the gene matches. Germline CDR1 is MNHEY and CDR2 is SVGAGI. This chain's CDR3 is CASSYSNVGGLNIQYF. CDR3 nucleotides: TGTGCCAGCAGTTACTCGAATGTGGGAGGGCTGAACATTCAGTACTTC.

The V call is TRBV19, the J call TRBJ2-2, with a tentative D call TRBD1 (5 bases). Germline CDR1 LNHDA, CDR2 SQIVND (reference sequence). The V and J ends lost 5 bases and 6 bases respectively, with 19 bases between them. The CDR3 has 16 amino acids. The CDR3 region is CASSPRRAQGAGELFF. CDR3 nucleotides: TGTGCCAGTAGTCCCCGCAGGGCTCAAGGCGCCGGGGAGCTGTTTTTT.

This clone was seen a single time. The chain links TRBV9 to TRBJ1-6; possible D gene TRBD1, 5 bases. In germline, CDR1 is SGDLS, CDR2 YYNGEE. CDR3 size: 13 residues. V was cut by 4 bases and J by 13 bases, with 15 bases left in between. The CDR3 loop reads CASSPNSNRPLHF. The CDR3 DNA reads as TGTGCCAGCAGCCCGAACTCGAACAGGCCCCTCCACTTT.

V usage is TRBV30 and J usage is TRBJ1-4; 8 bases line up with TRBD1. The CDR3 is 12 amino acids. Germline V gene sequence: CDR1 GTSNPN, CDR2 SVGIG (reference sequence). J gave up 8 bases and V 7 bases, and 6 bases lay outside the gene matches. Written as DNA, the CDR3 is TGTGCCTCAGGACAGGGCAGGGAAAAACTGTTTTTT. It codes for CASGQGREKLFF.

V usage is TRBV7-2 and J usage is TRBJ2-3, with D possibly being TRBD2 (7 bases). Trimming left V 2 bases short and J 3 bases short, with 12 bases between. CDR1 is SGHTA, CDR2 FQGNSA, per germline. The CDR3 totals 15 residues. DNA for the CDR3: TGTGCCAGCAGCTTAACGCGGGGGCCTACAGATACGCAGTATTTT. Encoded protein: CASSLTRGPTDTQYF.

The rearrangement joins TRBV9 to TRBJ1-1, with a possible D match to TRBD1 (5 bases). The CDR3 is made up of 13 amino acids. The V end lost 4 bases, the J end lost 3 bases, and 10 bases lay between the germline ends. Germline assignment: CDR1 SGDLS and CDR2 YYNGEE. The CDR3 DNA reads as TGTGCCAGCAGCCTACGGGGGGACACTGAAGCTTTCTTT. This translates into CASSLRGDTEAFF.

The count of this clone is one. This rearrangement joins TRBV4-2 to TRBJ1-2; D unresolved. V was trimmed by 0 bases and J by 8 bases, leaving 7 bases between them. CDR1 is LGHNA and CDR2 is YNFKEQ in the germline V gene. The CDR3 is made up of 12 amino acids. The CDR3: CASSQEREGYTF. The CDR3 region has the DNA TGTGCCAGCAGCCAAGAACGGGAGGGCTACACCTTC.

This clone was seen once. V and J are TRBV7-2 and TRBJ2-7; D is undetermined. V was cut by 5 bases and J by 3 bases, with 11 bases left in between. Germline CDR1 SGHTA, CDR2 FQGNSA. The CDR3 totals 13 residues. In DNA form, the CDR3 reads TGTGCCAGCAGCCAGGCCCATCGCTACGAGCAGTACTTC. This encodes CASSQAHRYEQYF.